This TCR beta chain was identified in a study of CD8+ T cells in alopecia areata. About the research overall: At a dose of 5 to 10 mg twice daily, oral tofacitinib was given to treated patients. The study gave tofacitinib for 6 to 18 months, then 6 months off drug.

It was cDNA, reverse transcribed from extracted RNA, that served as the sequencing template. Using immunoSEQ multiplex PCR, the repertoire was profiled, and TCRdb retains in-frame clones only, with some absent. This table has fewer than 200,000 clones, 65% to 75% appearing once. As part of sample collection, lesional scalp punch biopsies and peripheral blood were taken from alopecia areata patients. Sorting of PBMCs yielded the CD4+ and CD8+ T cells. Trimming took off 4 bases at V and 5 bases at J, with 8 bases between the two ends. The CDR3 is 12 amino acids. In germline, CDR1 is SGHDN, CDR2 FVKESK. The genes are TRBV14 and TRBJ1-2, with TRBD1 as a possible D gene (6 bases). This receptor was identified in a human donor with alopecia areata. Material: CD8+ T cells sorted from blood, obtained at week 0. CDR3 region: CASSPDRYGYTF. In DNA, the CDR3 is TGTGCCAGCAGCCCGGACAGATATGGCTACACCTTC.